This is a list of T cell receptor beta chains from one sample in a study of cytomegalovirus exposure and HLA in healthy donors. Clones were sequenced by immunoSEQ multiplex PCR, and TCRdb holds only the in-frame ones, with some missing. The sample consists of 180,000 or so clones, around 87% of them appearing once. Input material: PBMCs. These receptors originate from a woman aged 25 to 39 in good health and CMV-seronegative. The CDR3 runs from the conserved cysteine through the conserved F or W. The order of the fields is J gene, V gene, CDR3 protein.

J gene: TRBJ2-7; V gene: TRBV7-9; CDR3 protein: CASSSPGQLYEQYF
J gene: TRBJ2-1; V gene: TRBV19; CDR3 protein: CASTKRASGSNEQFF
J gene: TRBJ2-5; V gene: TRBV2; CDR3 protein: CASSGQGSETQYF
J gene: TRBJ2-3; V gene: TRBV14; CDR3 protein: CASSQESGLALAQYF
J gene: TRBJ2-3; V gene: TRBV5-1; CDR3 protein: CASSQTPLGQGQKDTQYF
J gene: TRBJ1-2; V gene: TRBV5-1; CDR3 protein: CASSLGQGNTNYGYTF
J gene: TRBJ2-3; V gene: TRBV4-1; CDR3 protein: CASSQEGGSTDTQYF
J gene: TRBJ1-1; V gene: TRBV27; CDR3 protein: CASRNGVPRANTEAFF
J gene: TRBJ2-1; V gene: TRBV5-1; CDR3 protein: CASRAGGYNEQFF
J gene: TRBJ2-7; V gene: TRBV10-3; CDR3 protein: CAISGQGHYEQYF
J gene: TRBJ2-1; V gene: TRBV11-2; CDR3 protein: CASSSGFSGGAYNEQFF
J gene: TRBJ2-2; V gene: TRBV15; CDR3 protein: CATETSGQPNTGELFF
J gene: TRBJ1-1; V gene: TRBV6-1; CDR3 protein: CASGGTGLTEAFF
J gene: TRBJ2-7; V gene: TRBV6-5; CDR3 protein: CASSSKVPSEQYF
J gene: TRBJ2-1; V gene: TRBV11-2; CDR3 protein: CASSLRQGNHNEQFF
J gene: TRBJ1-4; V gene: TRBV4-2; CDR3 protein: CASSQDLRQGMTAKLFF
J gene: TRBJ2-7; V gene: TRBV9; CDR3 protein: CASSAAYGSPSYEQYF
J gene: TRBJ2-1; V gene: TRBV30; CDR3 protein: CAWSLLDRVRDEQFF
J gene: TRBJ2-1; V gene: TRBV7-2; CDR3 protein: CASSLGTYNEQFF
J gene: TRBJ2-3; V gene: TRBV5-6; CDR3 protein: CASSTGGTDTQYF
J gene: TRBJ1-1; V gene: TRBV18; CDR3 protein: CASSRGTGNTEAFF
J gene: TRBJ2-2; V gene: TRBV5-1; CDR3 protein: CASSFSALGTGLNTGELFF
J gene: TRBJ2-5; V gene: TRBV6-6; CDR3 protein: CASSYSNGDQYF
J gene: TRBJ1-1; V gene: TRBV13; CDR3 protein: CASSTRHAGLNTEAFF